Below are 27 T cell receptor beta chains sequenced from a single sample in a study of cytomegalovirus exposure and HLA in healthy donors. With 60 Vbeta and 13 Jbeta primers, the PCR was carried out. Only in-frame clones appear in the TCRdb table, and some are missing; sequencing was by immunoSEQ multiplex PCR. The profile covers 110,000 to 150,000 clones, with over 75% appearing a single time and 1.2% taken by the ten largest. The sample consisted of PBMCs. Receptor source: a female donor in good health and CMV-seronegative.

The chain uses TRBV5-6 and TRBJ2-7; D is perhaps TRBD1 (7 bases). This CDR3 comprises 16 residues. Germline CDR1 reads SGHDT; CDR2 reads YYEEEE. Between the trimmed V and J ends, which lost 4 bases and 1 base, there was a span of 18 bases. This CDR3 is CASSIRGLGQSYEQYF. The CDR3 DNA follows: TGTGCCAGCAGCATCCGGGGGTTGGGACAGTCCTACGAGCAGTACTTC.

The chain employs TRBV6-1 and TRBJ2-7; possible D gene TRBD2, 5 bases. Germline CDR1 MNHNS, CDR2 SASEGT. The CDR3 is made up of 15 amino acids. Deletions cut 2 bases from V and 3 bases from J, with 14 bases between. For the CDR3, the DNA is TGTGCCAGCAGTGAATGGAGTCTAGCCAGCTACGAGCAGTACTTC. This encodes CASSEWSLASYEQYF.

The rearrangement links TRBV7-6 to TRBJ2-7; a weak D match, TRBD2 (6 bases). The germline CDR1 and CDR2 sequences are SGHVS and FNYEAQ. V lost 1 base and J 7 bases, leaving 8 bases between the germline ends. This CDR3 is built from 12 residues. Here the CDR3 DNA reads TGTGCCAGCAGCTTAGGGGGGGAAGAGCAGTACTTC. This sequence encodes CASSLGGEEQYF.

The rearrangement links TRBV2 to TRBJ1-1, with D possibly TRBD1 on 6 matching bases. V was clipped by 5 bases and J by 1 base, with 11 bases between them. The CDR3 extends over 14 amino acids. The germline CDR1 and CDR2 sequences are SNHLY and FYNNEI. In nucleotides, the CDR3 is TGTGCCAGCAGTTCCGGGACACCGAACACTGAAGCTTTCTTT. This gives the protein CASSSGTPNTEAFF.

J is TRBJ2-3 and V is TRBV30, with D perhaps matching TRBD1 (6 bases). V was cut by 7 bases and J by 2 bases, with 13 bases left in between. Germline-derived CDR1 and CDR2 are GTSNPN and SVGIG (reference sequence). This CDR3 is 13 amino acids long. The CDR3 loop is CAFCRGFTDTQYF. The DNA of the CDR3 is TGTGCCTTCTGCAGGGGATTCACAGATACGCAGTATTTT.

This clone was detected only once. The chain's CDR3 is CSVATGGSNTEAFF. Here the CDR3 DNA reads TGCAGCGTGGCCACGGGTGGTTCGAACACTGAAGCTTTCTTT. This chain connects TRBV29-1 to TRBJ1-1; no clear D gene. V lost 6 bases to trimming and J lost 1 base, with 15 bases between them. The CDR3 is 14 amino acids. Germline V lookup: CDR1 SQVTM, CDR2 ANQGSEA.

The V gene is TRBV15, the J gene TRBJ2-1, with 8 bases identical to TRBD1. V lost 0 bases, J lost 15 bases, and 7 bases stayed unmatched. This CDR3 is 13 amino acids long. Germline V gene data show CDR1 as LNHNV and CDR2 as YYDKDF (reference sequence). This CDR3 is CATSRDPGQGSFF. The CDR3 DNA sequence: TGTGCCACCAGCAGAGATCCTGGACAGGGATCGTTCTTC.

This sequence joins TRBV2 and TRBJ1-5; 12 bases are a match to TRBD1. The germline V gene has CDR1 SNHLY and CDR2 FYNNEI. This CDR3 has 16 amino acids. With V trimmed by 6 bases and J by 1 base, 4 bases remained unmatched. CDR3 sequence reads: CASSGTGGVSNQPQHF. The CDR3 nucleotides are TGTGCCAGCAGCGGGACAGGGGGCGTAAGCAATCAGCCCCAGCATTTT.

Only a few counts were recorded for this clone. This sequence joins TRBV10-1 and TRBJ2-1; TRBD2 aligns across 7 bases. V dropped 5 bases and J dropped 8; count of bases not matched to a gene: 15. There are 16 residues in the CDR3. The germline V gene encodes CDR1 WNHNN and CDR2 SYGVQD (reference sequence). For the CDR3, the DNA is TGCGCCAGCAGTTTAGACCCGGGACTACCTACGGATGAGCAGTTCTTC. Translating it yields CASSLDPGLPTDEQFF.

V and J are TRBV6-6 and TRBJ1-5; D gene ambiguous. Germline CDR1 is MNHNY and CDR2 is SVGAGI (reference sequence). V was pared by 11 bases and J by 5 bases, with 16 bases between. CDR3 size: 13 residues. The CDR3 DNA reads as TGTGCCGTCCGGACCGGGGTAGATCAGCCCCAGCATTTT. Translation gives CAVRTGVDQPQHF.

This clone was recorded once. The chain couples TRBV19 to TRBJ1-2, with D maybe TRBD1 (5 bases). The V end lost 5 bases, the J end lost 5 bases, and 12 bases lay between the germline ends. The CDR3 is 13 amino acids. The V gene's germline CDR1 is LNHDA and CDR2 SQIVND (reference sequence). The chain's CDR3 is CASSLDSPYGYTF. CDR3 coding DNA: TGTGCCAGTAGTCTTGACAGCCCTTATGGCTACACCTTC. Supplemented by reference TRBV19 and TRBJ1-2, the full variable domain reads DGGITQSPKYLFRKEGQNVTLSCEQNLNHDAMYWYRQDPGQGLRLIYYSQIVNDFQKGDIAEGYSVSREKKESFPLTVTSAQKNPTAFYLCASSLDSPYGYTFGSGTRLTVV.

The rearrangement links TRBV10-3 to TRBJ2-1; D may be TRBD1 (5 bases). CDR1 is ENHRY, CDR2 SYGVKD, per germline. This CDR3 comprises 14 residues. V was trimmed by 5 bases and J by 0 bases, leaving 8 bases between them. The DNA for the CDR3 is TGTGCCATCAGTCAGGGAAACTCCTACAATGAGCAGTTCTTC. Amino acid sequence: CAISQGNSYNEQFF.

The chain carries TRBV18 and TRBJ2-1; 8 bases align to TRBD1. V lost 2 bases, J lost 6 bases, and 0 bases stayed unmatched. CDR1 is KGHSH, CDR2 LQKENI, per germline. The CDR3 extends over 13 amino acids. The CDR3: CASSPGQGNEQFF. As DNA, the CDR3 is TGTGCCAGCTCACCAGGACAGGGCAATGAGCAGTTCTTC.

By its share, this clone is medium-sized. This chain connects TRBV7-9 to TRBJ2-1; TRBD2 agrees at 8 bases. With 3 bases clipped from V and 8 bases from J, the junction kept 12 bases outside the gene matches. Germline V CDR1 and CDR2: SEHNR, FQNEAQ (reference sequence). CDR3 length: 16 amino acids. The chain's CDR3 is CASSFPRESGRDEQFF. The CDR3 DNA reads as TGTGCCAGCAGCTTCCCGCGGGAGAGCGGGAGAGATGAGCAGTTCTTC.

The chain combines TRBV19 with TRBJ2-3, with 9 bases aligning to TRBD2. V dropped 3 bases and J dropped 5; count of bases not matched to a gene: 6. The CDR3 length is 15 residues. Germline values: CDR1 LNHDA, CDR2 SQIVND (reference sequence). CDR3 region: CASSISSGVGDTQYF. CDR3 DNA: TGTGCCAGTAGTATTTCTAGCGGGGTGGGAGATACGCAGTATTTT.

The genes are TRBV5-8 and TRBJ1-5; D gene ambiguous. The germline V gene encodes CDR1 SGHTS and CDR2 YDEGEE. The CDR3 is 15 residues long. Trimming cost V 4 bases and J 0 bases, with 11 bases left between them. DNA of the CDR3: TGTGCCAGCAGCGGATGGGGAGATAGCAATCAGCCCCAGCATTTT. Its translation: CASSGWGDSNQPQHF.

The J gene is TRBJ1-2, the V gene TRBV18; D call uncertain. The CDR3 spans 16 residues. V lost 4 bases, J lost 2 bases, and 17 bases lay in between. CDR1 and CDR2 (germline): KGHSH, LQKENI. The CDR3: CASSREAGTGNYGYTF. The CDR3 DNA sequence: TGTGCCAGCTCACGTGAAGCGGGCACCGGGAACTATGGCTACACCTTC.

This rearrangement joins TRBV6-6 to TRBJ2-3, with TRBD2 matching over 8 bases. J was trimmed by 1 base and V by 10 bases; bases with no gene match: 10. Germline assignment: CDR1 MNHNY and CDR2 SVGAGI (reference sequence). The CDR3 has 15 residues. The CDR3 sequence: CAIASIAGRTDTQYF. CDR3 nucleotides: TGTGCCATCGCCTCCATAGCGGGACGCACAGATACGCAGTATTTT.

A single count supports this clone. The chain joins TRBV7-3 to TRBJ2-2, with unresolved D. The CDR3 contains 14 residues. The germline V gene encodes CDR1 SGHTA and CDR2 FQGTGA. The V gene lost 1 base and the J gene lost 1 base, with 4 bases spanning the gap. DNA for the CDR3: TGTGCCAGCAGCTTAAACAGGAACACCGGGGAGCTGTTTTTT. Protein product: CASSLNRNTGELFF.

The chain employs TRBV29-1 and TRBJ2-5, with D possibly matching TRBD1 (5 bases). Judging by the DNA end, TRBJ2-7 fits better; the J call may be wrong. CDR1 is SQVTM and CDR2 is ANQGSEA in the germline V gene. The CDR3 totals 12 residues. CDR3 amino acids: CSVGAGSYEQYF. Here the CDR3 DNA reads TGCAGCGTTGGTGCAGGGTCCTACGAGCAGTACTTC.

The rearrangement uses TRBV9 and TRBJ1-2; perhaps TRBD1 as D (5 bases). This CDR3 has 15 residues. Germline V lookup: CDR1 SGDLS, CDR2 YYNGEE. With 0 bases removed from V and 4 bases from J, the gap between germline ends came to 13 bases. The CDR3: CASSVEAGLVYGYTF. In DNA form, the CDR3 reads TGTGCCAGCAGCGTAGAGGCAGGGTTGGTCTATGGCTACACCTTC. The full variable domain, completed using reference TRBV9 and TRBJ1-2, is DSGVTQTPKHLITATGQRVTLRCSPRSGDLSVYWYQQSLDQGLQFLIQYYNGEERAKGNILERFSAQQFPDLHSELNLSSLELGDSALYFCASSVEAGLVYGYTFGSGTRLTVV.

The CDR3 reads CASSDVGFNTEAFF. CDR3 in DNA: TGTGCCAGCAGTGACGTCGGGTTCAACACTGAAGCTTTCTTT. This chain connects TRBV6-1 to TRBJ1-1; D remains ambiguous. The CDR3 has 14 residues. Germline values: CDR1 MNHNS, CDR2 SASEGT. V dropped 3 bases and J dropped 2 bases, with 10 bases sitting between them.

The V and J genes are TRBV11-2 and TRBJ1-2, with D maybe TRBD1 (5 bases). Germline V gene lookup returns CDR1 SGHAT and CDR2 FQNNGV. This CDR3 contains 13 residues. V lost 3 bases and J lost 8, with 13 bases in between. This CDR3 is CASSLGEGWGYTF. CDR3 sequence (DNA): TGTGCCAGCAGCTTGGGGGAGGGTTGGGGCTACACCTTC.

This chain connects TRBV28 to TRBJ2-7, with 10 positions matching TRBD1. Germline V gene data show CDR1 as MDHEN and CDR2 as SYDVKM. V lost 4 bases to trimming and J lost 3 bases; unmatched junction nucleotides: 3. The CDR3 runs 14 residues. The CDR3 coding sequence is TGTGCCAGCAGTTCCCGGACAGGGGGCTACGAGCAGTACTTC. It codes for CASSSRTGGYEQYF.

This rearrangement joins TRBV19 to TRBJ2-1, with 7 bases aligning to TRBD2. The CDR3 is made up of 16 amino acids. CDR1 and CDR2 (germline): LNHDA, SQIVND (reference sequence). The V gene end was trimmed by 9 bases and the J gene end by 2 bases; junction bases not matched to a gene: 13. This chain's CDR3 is CARYQRDPYPYNEQFF. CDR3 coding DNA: TGTGCCAGGTACCAGCGGGATCCCTACCCCTACAATGAGCAGTTCTTC.

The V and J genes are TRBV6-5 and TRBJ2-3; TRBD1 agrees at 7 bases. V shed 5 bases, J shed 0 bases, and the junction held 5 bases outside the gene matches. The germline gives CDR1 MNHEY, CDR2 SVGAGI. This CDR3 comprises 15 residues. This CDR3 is CASSLGGLSTDTQYF. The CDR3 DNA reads TGTGCCAGCAGTCTAGGGGGCCTTAGCACAGATACGCAGTATTTT.

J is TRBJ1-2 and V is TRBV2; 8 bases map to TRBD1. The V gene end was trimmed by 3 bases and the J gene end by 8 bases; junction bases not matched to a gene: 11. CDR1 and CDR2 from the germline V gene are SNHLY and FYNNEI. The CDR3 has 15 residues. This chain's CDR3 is CASSERTMTGEGYTF. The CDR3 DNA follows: TGTGCCAGCAGTGAGCGCACAATGACAGGGGAAGGCTACACCTTC.